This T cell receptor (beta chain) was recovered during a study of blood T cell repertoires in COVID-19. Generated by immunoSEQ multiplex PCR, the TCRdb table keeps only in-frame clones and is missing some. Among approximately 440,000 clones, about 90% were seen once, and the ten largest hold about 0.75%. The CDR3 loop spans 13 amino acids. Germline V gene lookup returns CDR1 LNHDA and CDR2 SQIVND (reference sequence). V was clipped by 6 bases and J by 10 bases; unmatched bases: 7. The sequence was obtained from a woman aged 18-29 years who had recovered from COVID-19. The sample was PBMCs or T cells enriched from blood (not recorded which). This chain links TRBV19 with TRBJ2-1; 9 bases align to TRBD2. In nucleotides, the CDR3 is TGTGCCAGTAGACGCGGGGGGGCCCCGGAGCAGTTCTTC. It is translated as CASRRGGAPEQFF.